This entry lists 20 T cell receptor beta chains sequenced from one sample in a study of cytomegalovirus exposure and HLA in healthy donors. The PCR had 60 Vbeta and 13 Jbeta primers. Measured with immunoSEQ multiplex PCR; TCRdb has only the in-frame clones, and not every one. The table lists some 150,000 clones, around 72% of them singletons, with roughly 14% in the top ten. Sequences were obtained from PBMCs. The origin of the receptors is a human donor in good health.

J is TRBJ2-2 and V is TRBV4-1; D uncertain. The CDR3 has 15 amino acids. Between the trimmed V and J ends, which lost 8 bases and 0 bases, there was a span of 13 bases. Germline loops: CDR1 MGHRA, CDR2 YSYEKL. CDR3 sequence reads: CASGRSFTNTGELFF. In DNA, the CDR3 is TGCGCCAGCGGCCGGAGTTTTACGAACACCGGGGAGCTGTTTTTT.

This clone was detected only once. The rearrangement links TRBV11-3 to TRBJ2-3; perhaps TRBD2 as D (6 bases). In germline, CDR1 is SGHNT, CDR2 YENEEA. Between the trimmed V and J ends, which lost 5 bases and 6 bases, there was a span of 24 bases. The CDR3 extends over 17 amino acids. Written as DNA, the CDR3 is TGTGCCAGCAGCGGTTGGAACGGGACTCCCCACGGGGATACGCAGTATTTT. Translated, it gives CASSGWNGTPHGDTQYF.

The gene calls are TRBV2 and TRBJ2-7, with D possibly TRBD1 on 6 matching bases. Trimming left V 8 bases short and J 2 bases short, with 19 bases between. This CDR3 is built from 15 residues. Germline V gene sequence: CDR1 SNHLY, CDR2 FYNNEI. The CDR3 region is CASQGLGHQTYEQYF. The DNA for the CDR3 is TGTGCCAGCCAGGGGTTAGGACACCAAACCTACGAGCAGTACTTC. Supplemented by reference TRBV2 and TRBJ2-7, the full variable domain reads EPEVTQTPSHQVTQMGQEVILRCVPISNHLYFYWYRQILGQKVEFLVSFYNNEISEKSEIFDDQFSVERPDGSNFTLKIRSTKLEDSAMYFCASQGLGHQTYEQYFGPGTRLTVT.

There are a few counts of this clone. In nucleotides, the CDR3 is TGTGCCAGCGAGGTCAGCGGGGGGGGCAATGAGCAGTTCTTC. Amino acid sequence: CASEVSGGGNEQFF. This chain links TRBV6-5 with TRBJ2-1; the match to TRBD2 covers 10 bases. J was trimmed by 6 bases and V by 8 bases; bases with no gene match: 7. This CDR3 comprises 14 residues. CDR1 and CDR2 from the germline V gene are MNHEY and SVGAGI.

This chain connects TRBV5-4 to TRBJ1-2; D is ambiguous. The V end lost 4 bases, the J end lost 0 bases, and 10 bases lay between the germline ends. This CDR3 comprises 14 residues. The germline V gene has CDR1 SGHNT and CDR2 YYREEE (reference sequence). CDR3 region: CASSVGGANYGYTF. The CDR3 nucleotides are TGTGCCAGCAGCGTGGGCGGGGCTAACTATGGCTACACCTTC.

The chain combines TRBV28 with TRBJ2-5; possibly TRBD1 for D (5 bases). The CDR3 consists of 15 residues. CDR1 MDHEN and CDR2 SYDVKM come from the germline V gene. Trimming pared 2 bases from V and 1 base from J, leaving 11 bases between. CDR3 DNA: TGTGCCAGCAGTTTAAGGCAGGGCCCCCAAGAGACCCAGTACTTC. It translates to CASSLRQGPQETQYF. Using reference TRBV28 and TRBJ2-5 for the parts outside the CDR3, the full variable domain is DVKVTQSSRYLVKRTGEKVFLECVQDMDHENMFWYRQDPGLGLRLIYFSYDVKMKEKGDIPEGYSVSREKKERFSLILESASTNQTSMYLCASSLRQGPQETQYFGPGTRLLVL.

The chain uses TRBV11-3 and TRBJ2-1; 11 nucleotides match TRBD1. Trimming at V came to 3 bases and at J to 6 bases, leaving 1 base not matched to a gene. The CDR3 contains 14 residues. Looked up from germline, CDR1 is SGHNT and CDR2 is YENEEA. CDR3 sequence: CASSFGTGGNEQFF. As DNA, the CDR3 is TGTGCCAGCAGCTTCGGGACAGGGGGCAATGAGCAGTTCTTC.

The chain uses TRBV6-5 and TRBJ2-2, with 11 bases lining up with TRBD2. Germline lookup yields CDR1 MNHEY and CDR2 SVGAGI. V trimming: 5 bases; J trimming: 6 bases; junction bases outside the gene matches: 2. CDR3 size: 14 residues. The CDR3 is CASSRTSGPGELFF. In DNA form, the CDR3 reads TGTGCCAGCAGTCGGACTAGCGGGCCCGGGGAGCTGTTTTTT.

This chain uses TRBV28 with TRBJ2-7, with 7 positions matching TRBD2. CDR3 length: 14 residues. V was pared by 3 bases and J by 0 bases, with 2 bases of the junction left unmatched. Germline V gives CDR1 MDHEN, CDR2 SYDVKM. CDR3: CASSLGGSSYEQYF. CDR3 DNA: TGTGCCAGCAGTTTGGGAGGGAGCTCCTACGAGCAGTACTTC.

This clone is a singleton in its sample. This chain uses TRBV2 with TRBJ2-1, with TRBD2 identical over 10 bases. The V and J ends lost 5 bases and 4 bases, in that order; junction bases with no gene match: 11. The germline V gene encodes CDR1 SNHLY and CDR2 FYNNEI. The CDR3 is 17 amino acids. CDR3 nucleotides: TGTGCCAGCAGTACCCTATGGACTAGCGGACATTACAATGAGCAGTTCTTC. Translated, it gives CASSTLWTSGHYNEQFF.

V gene TRBV25-1 combines with J gene TRBJ2-5; TRBD1 is a possible D gene (5 bases). CDR1 MGHDK and CDR2 SYGVNS come from the germline V gene. This CDR3 is built from 13 residues. V was cut by 9 bases and J by 5 bases, with 16 bases left in between. The CDR3 here is CASTDSPRETQYF. The DNA of the CDR3 is TGTGCCAGTACCGACAGCCCTCGGGAGACCCAGTACTTC.

This chain connects TRBV5-5 to TRBJ1-2; 8 nucleotides line up with TRBD1. The CDR3 runs to 15 residues. The germline gives CDR1 SGHKS, CDR2 YYEKEE (reference sequence). The trim removed 0 bases at V and 4 bases at J, leaving 5 bases unmatched. As DNA, the CDR3 is TGTGCCAGCAGCTTGGGACAGGGGAATGGCTATGGCTACACCTTC. Translation gives CASSLGQGNGYGYTF.

This clone appeared a single time. The chain joins TRBV11-2 to TRBJ2-6; tentatively, D is TRBD2 (5 bases). The CDR3 totals 19 residues. Trimming stripped 5 bases from V and 4 bases from J, with 24 bases between. CDR1 SGHAT and CDR2 FQNNGV come from the germline V gene. This chain's CDR3 is CASSTLRTRGNSGANVLTF. Written as DNA, the CDR3 is TGTGCCAGCAGCACCCTCCGCACCCGGGGAAATTCCGGGGCCAACGTCCTGACTTTC.

V and J are TRBV6-1 and TRBJ1-1; 7 bases map to TRBD1. Per germline, CDR1 MNHNS and CDR2 SASEGT. J lost 10 bases, V lost 3 bases, and 26 bases had no gene match. CDR3 size: 19 residues. CDR3 nucleotide sequence: TGTGCCAGCAGTGAGCCGGACCGACAGGGAACGGCGACCATCCTTGGAGCTTTCTTT. It yields the protein CASSEPDRQGTATILGAFF.

The rearrangement links TRBV14 to TRBJ2-1, with 10 bases lining up with TRBD2. The V segment lost 4 bases and the J segment 5 bases; nucleotides outside the gene matches: 8. CDR1 is SGHDN, CDR2 FVKESK, per germline. The CDR3 runs 16 residues. The CDR3 loop is CASSPRAGGINNEQFF. The CDR3 bases are TGTGCCAGCAGCCCCCGAGCGGGGGGGATTAACAATGAGCAGTTCTTC.

The V gene is TRBV2, the J gene TRBJ2-7; 10 nucleotides agree with TRBD1. The germline CDR1 and CDR2 sequences are SNHLY and FYNNEI. The CDR3 covers 15 residues. Unmatched junction bases numbered 12, after V lost 7 bases and J lost 6 bases. The CDR3 nucleotides read TGTGCCAGCATGACTGGGGACAGGGGAATCTCCGAGCAGTACTTC. Translated, it gives CASMTGDRGISEQYF.

J is TRBJ2-1 and V is TRBV6-1; 7 nucleotides line up with TRBD2. Germline CDR1 and CDR2: MNHNS and SASEGT. Unmatched junction bases numbered 10, after V lost 2 bases and J lost 3 bases. The CDR3 has 17 residues. The CDR3 nucleotides read TGTGCCAGCAGTGAATATTCGGGACTAACCTTCTACAATGAGCAGTTCTTC. The encoded protein is CASSEYSGLTFYNEQFF.

The V call is TRBV29-1, the J call TRBJ2-1, with 10 bases aligning to TRBD2. V trimming: 2 bases; J trimming: 7 bases; junction bases outside the gene matches: 5. Germline-derived CDR1 and CDR2 are SQVTM and ANQGSEA. CDR3 size: 14 residues. CDR3 region: CSVESASGSNEQFF. The CDR3 DNA reads as TGCAGCGTTGAATCGGCTAGCGGGAGTAATGAGCAGTTCTTC.

This clone showed up just a few times. The chain links TRBV6-1 to TRBJ2-2; D might be TRBD2 (7 bases). Germline CDR1 is MNHNS and CDR2 is SASEGT. The CDR3 extends over 16 amino acids. The V and J ends lost 2 bases and 2 bases respectively, with 12 bases between them. For the CDR3, the DNA is TGTGCCAGCAGTGAACGTGGGGGGGCTAACACCGGGGAGCTGTTTTTT. Encoded protein: CASSERGGANTGELFF.

The chain carries TRBV5-1 and TRBJ2-2, with TRBD2 matching over 10 bases. The ends lost 4 bases at V and 5 bases at J; junction bases unmatched: 8. This CDR3 has 16 residues. The germline gives CDR1 SGHRS, CDR2 YFSETQ. The CDR3 nucleotides are TGCGCCAGCAGCGACGAGCGGGGGGGAGGAACCGGGGAGCTGTTTTTT. It yields the protein CASSDERGGGTGELFF.